Listed here are 26 T cell receptor beta chains from one sample, sequenced in a study of T cell responses to AZD1222 COVID-19 vaccine. Generated by immunoSEQ multiplex PCR, the TCRdb table keeps only in-frame clones and is missing some. The sample contains about 150,000 clones, more than 90% of which appear only once. The specimen comprised peripheral blood, sampled on day 0 of AZD1222 vaccination. These receptors were collected from an adult in good health.

This clone appeared a few times. CDR3 in DNA: TGTGCCAGCAGTTACCTACAGGGGAATCAGCCCCAGCATTTT. Translated, it gives CASSYLQGNQPQHF. The chain joins TRBV6-2 or TRBV6-3 to TRBJ1-5, with 7 bases that match TRBD1. The CDR3 consists of 14 residues. Germline values: CDR1 MNHEY, CDR2 SVGEGT. The V and J ends lost 2 bases and 4 bases, in that order; junction bases with no gene match: 2.

V and J are TRBV19 and TRBJ2-5; TRBD2 might be the D (6 bases). The germline gives CDR1 LNHDA, CDR2 SQIVND (reference sequence). The CDR3 consists of 13 residues. The V end lost 5 bases, the J end lost 5 bases, and 12 bases lay between the germline ends. CDR3: CASSGRLTETQYF. In DNA form, the CDR3 reads TGTGCCAGTAGTGGGAGGTTAACGGAGACCCAGTACTTC.

The chain joins TRBV3-1 (or the pseudogene TRBV3-2) to TRBJ2-1; 11 positions agree with TRBD2. This CDR3 spans 16 amino acids. The germline gives CDR1 LGHDT, CDR2 YNNKEL (reference sequence). Germline trimming cut 3 bases from V and 7 bases from J; bases unmatched to any gene: 8. CDR3 nucleotides: TGTGCCAGCAGCCACCCCGGGACTAGCGGCGGGAATGAGCAGTTCTTC. Translating it yields CASSHPGTSGGNEQFF.

The rearrangement uses TRBV6-5 and TRBJ1-1; D gene uncertain. Germline CDR1 is MNHEY and CDR2 is SVGAGI. The V gene lost 8 bases and the J gene lost 1 base, with 11 bases spanning the gap. The CDR3 contains 13 residues. The CDR3 region has the DNA TGTGCCAGCTGCACGACGGCGAACACTGAAGCTTTCTTT. Its protein product is CASCTTANTEAFF.

This chain uses TRBV5-1 with TRBJ1-2; D is undetermined. CDR1 is SGHRS, CDR2 YFSETQ, per germline. Trimming shortened V by 1 base and J by 4 bases, and 5 bases separated the two germline ends. The CDR3 sequence is 12 residues long. The CDR3 reads CASSLLGYGYTF. The DNA of the CDR3 is TGCGCCAGCAGCTTGCTGGGCTATGGCTACACCTTC.

The chain recombines TRBV6-5 with TRBJ1-1; the D gene is possibly TRBD1 (6 bases). Looked up from germline, CDR1 is MNHEY and CDR2 is SVGAGI. Trimming took 7 bases from V and 2 from J, leaving 14 bases between them. CDR3 length: 14 residues. The CDR3 bases are TGTGCCAGCACCCCCGTGGGGGCCAACACTGAAGCTTTCTTT. This gives the protein CASTPVGANTEAFF.

This chain uses TRBV4-3 with TRBJ1-4; 7 bases match TRBD1. The J segment lost 10 bases and the V segment lost 6 bases, leaving 8 bases of the junction unmatched. CDR1 LGHNA and CDR2 YSLEER come from the germline V gene. This CDR3 is built from 13 residues. The CDR3 DNA follows: TGCGCCAGCAGTCAACGGACAGGAAGAAAACTGTTTTTT. This encodes CASSQRTGRKLFF.

The chain uses TRBV11-3 and TRBJ1-1; D is possibly TRBD1 (5 bases). The germline gives CDR1 SGHNT, CDR2 YENEEA. V gave up 1 base and J gave up 4 bases, with 10 bases separating them. The CDR3 sequence is 14 residues long. CDR3 amino acids: CASSLGLGATEAFF. The CDR3 coding sequence is TGTGCCAGCAGCTTAGGCTTAGGGGCCACTGAAGCTTTCTTT.

The genes are TRBV10-1 and TRBJ1-2; D gene unclear. V lost 3 bases, J lost 4 bases, and 6 bases lay in between. The CDR3 contains 12 residues. Germline V gene lookup returns CDR1 WNHNN and CDR2 SYGVQD (reference sequence). The CDR3 protein is CASSDGSYGYTF. As DNA, the CDR3 is TGCGCCAGCAGTGACGGTTCCTATGGCTACACCTTC.

V usage is TRBV3-1 (or the pseudogene TRBV3-2) and J usage is TRBJ1-1, with D uncertain. Germline V gene lookup returns CDR1 LGHDT and CDR2 YNNKEL (reference sequence). The CDR3 has 13 residues. V lost 3 bases and J lost 9, with 14 bases in between. CDR3 region: CASSHDGSRKAFF. For the CDR3, the DNA is TGTGCCAGCAGCCACGACGGATCGAGGAAAGCTTTCTTT.

V gene TRBV4-2 combines with J gene TRBJ1-2; D possibly corresponds to TRBD1 (5 bases). CDR3 size: 12 residues. Germline-derived CDR1 and CDR2 are LGHNA and YNFKEQ. Trimming cost V 4 bases and J 4 bases, with 7 bases left between them. The CDR3 region is CASSRDSYGYTF. The CDR3 DNA reads as TGTGCCAGCAGCCGGGACTCCTATGGCTACACCTTC.

The rearrangement uses TRBV19 and TRBJ1-1; D might be TRBD1 (6 bases). The V gene's germline CDR1 is LNHDA and CDR2 SQIVND (reference sequence). V gave up 7 bases and J gave up 4 bases, with 25 bases separating them. The CDR3 covers 17 residues. This CDR3 reads CASNPDSRPTRGTEAFF. The DNA for the CDR3 is TGTGCCAGTAATCCGGACAGCCGCCCTACCAGGGGCACTGAAGCTTTCTTT.

This sequence joins TRBV30 and TRBJ2-4; D is tentatively TRBD1 or TRBD2 (6 bases each). The CDR3 is 13 residues long. Germline V lookup: CDR1 GTSNPN, CDR2 SVGIG (reference sequence). The ends were cut back, 2 bases at V and 8 bases at J, with 13 bases in the middle. The DNA of the CDR3 is TGTGCCTGGAGTCCGGGGGCAGGGGACATTCAGTACTTC. This sequence encodes CAWSPGAGDIQYF. The full variable domain, its missing parts supplied by reference TRBV30 and TRBJ2-4, is SQTIHQWPATLVQPVGSPLSLECTVEGTSNPNLYWYRQAAGRGLQLLFYSVGIGQISSEVPQNLSASRPQDRQFILSSKKLLLSDSGFYLCAWSPGAGDIQYFGAGTRLSVL.

The count of this clone is one. The chain recombines TRBV5-4 with TRBJ1-2, with D possibly TRBD1 on 5 matching bases. The CDR3 consists of 15 residues. V shed 4 bases and J shed 14 bases, with 27 bases lying between them. Looked up from germline, CDR1 is SGHNT and CDR2 is YYREEE (reference sequence). This chain's CDR3 is CASSLWGQVWEHGTF. CDR3 sequence (DNA): TGTGCCAGCAGCCTTTGGGGCCAGGTGTGGGAACACGGGACCTTC.

This clone appeared a single time. The genes are TRBV28 and TRBJ2-5; 10 nucleotides align to TRBD2. CDR1 and CDR2 from the germline V gene are MDHEN and SYDVKM. The CDR3 covers 19 residues. V trimming: 7 bases; J trimming: 5 bases; junction bases outside the gene matches: 22. CDR3 nucleotide sequence: TGTGCCAGCACCTTATGGGCTGGGCTAGCGGGAGTACCGAGGGAGACCCAGTACTTC. Translating it yields CASTLWAGLAGVPRETQYF.

The V call is TRBV7-9, the J call TRBJ2-2; the D gene is possibly TRBD1 (5 bases). V lost 4 bases to trimming and J lost 4 bases, with 16 bases between them. The CDR3 totals 16 residues. Germline V gene sequence: CDR1 SEHNR, CDR2 FQNEAQ (reference sequence). The CDR3 DNA sequence: TGTGCCAGCAGCTCTAGTTCGATGGGGCGCACCGGGGAGCTGTTTTTT. The encoded protein is CASSSSSMGRTGELFF.

The chain carries TRBV6-6 and TRBJ1-2, with D perhaps matching TRBD1 (6 bases). The germline V gene encodes CDR1 MNHNY and CDR2 SVGAGI (reference sequence). The CDR3 contains 15 residues. V shed 4 bases and J shed 6 bases, with 18 bases lying between them. This CDR3 is CASSWGRGSRDGYTF. As DNA, the CDR3 is TGTGCCAGCAGTTGGGGCAGGGGATCTCGTGATGGCTACACCTTC.

The V and J genes are TRBV20-1 and TRBJ1-1; D not certain. The V end was cut by 3 bases, the J end by 10 bases, with 3 bases between. Looked up from germline, CDR1 is DFQATT and CDR2 is SNEGSKA (reference sequence). CDR3 length: 8 residues. The CDR3 DNA follows: TGCAGTGCTAGTGCAGCTTTCTTT. Its translation: CSASAAFF.

In its sample, this clone was seen a few times. Here the CDR3 reads CASSGPGQGDTGELFF. The CDR3 DNA sequence: TGTGCCAGCAGTGGACCGGGACAGGGAGACACCGGGGAGCTGTTTTTT. The chain is built from TRBV25-1 and TRBJ2-2; TRBD1 matches at 9 bases. This CDR3 is 16 amino acids long. V lost 4 bases and J lost 3; bases outside the gene matches: 6. Germline V gives CDR1 MGHDK, CDR2 SYGVNS.

The chain carries TRBV4-1 and TRBJ1-2, with a possible D match to TRBD1 (6 bases). Looked up from germline, CDR1 is MGHRA and CDR2 is YSYEKL. V lost 3 bases and J 8 bases, leaving 19 bases between the germline ends. The CDR3 extends over 15 amino acids. CDR3 nucleotides: TGCGCCAGCAGCCAGGGACACGCGCTCCGGGCGGGCTACACCTTC. It encodes CASSQGHALRAGYTF.

The CDR3 here is CASSSINRGWTEAFF. The CDR3 nucleotides are TGTGCCAGCAGCTCCATCAACAGGGGGTGGACTGAAGCTTTCTTT. V is TRBV11-2 and J is TRBJ1-1; 8 bases align to TRBD1. J gave up 5 bases and V 4 bases, and 9 bases lay outside the gene matches. The length of the CDR3 is 15 residues. Germline V CDR1 and CDR2: SGHAT, FQNNGV.

The gene calls are TRBV20-1 and TRBJ1-2; D uncertain. Germline V gene data show CDR1 as DFQATT and CDR2 as SNEGSKA (reference sequence). Deletions cut 3 bases from V and 4 bases from J, with 12 bases between. The CDR3 runs 13 residues. The CDR3 here is CSASSGLSYGYTF. Here the CDR3 DNA reads TGCAGTGCTAGTTCGGGTCTGAGCTATGGCTACACCTTC.

This clone was seen more than once but under ten times. The J gene is TRBJ2-6, the V gene TRBV7-9; D call uncertain. Trimming removed 0 bases at V and 2 bases at J, with 8 bases between. Germline V gene data show CDR1 as SEHNR and CDR2 as FQNEAQ (reference sequence). The CDR3 runs 16 residues. The CDR3 loop is CASSLADGAGANVLTF. CDR3 sequence (DNA): TGTGCCAGCAGCTTAGCAGACGGTGCTGGGGCCAACGTCCTGACTTTC.

The chain employs TRBV14 and TRBJ2-5, with 7 bases identical to TRBD2. The germline gives CDR1 SGHDN, CDR2 FVKESK. This CDR3 spans 14 amino acids. V shed 2 bases, J shed 5 bases, and the junction held 5 bases outside the gene matches. DNA of the CDR3: TGTGCCAGCAGCCAAATGACTAGCAGGGAGACCCAGTACTTC. As protein: CASSQMTSRETQYF.

The rearrangement joins TRBV6-1 to TRBJ2-3, with 9 positions matching TRBD2. J lost 4 bases, V lost 0 bases, and 5 bases had no gene match. CDR1 and CDR2 from the germline V gene are MNHNS and SASEGT. This CDR3 comprises 16 residues. CDR3 DNA: TGTGCCAGCAGTGAAGCTAGCGGGAGTGCCGCAGATACGCAGTATTTT. It yields the protein CASSEASGSAADTQYF.

V and J are TRBV5-4 and TRBJ1-3, with 9 bases matching TRBD1. This CDR3 comprises 16 residues. Trimming at V came to 4 bases and at J to 4 bases, leaving 9 bases not matched to a gene. Looked up from germline, CDR1 is SGHNT and CDR2 is YYREEE (reference sequence). In nucleotides, the CDR3 is TGTGCCAGCAGCACCAGGACAGGGGCTAGCGGAAACACCATATATTTT. Encoded protein: CASSTRTGASGNTIYF.